The 29 T cell receptor beta chains given below trace back to one sample, sequenced in a study of cytomegalovirus exposure and HLA in healthy donors. 13 Jbeta primers and 60 Vbeta primers were used for the PCR. TCRdb's table, derived via immunoSEQ multiplex PCR, lists solely in-frame clones and lacks some. The sample consists of 60,000 to 75,000 clones, over 75% of them appearing once. Sample: PBMCs. The receptors derive from a woman under 40 in good health and CMV-seropositive.

The chain uses TRBV6-1 and TRBJ1-2, with TRBD1 matching 8 bases. Germline CDR1 and CDR2: MNHNS and SASEGT. V was clipped by 4 bases and J by 4 bases; unmatched bases: 5. The CDR3 is made up of 14 amino acids. CDR3 region: CASSGAGGAYGYTF. The DNA of the CDR3 is TGTGCCAGCAGTGGGGCAGGGGGCGCCTATGGCTACACCTTC.

The sample holds one count of this clone. This chain joins TRBV29-1 and TRBJ2-1, with a possible D match to TRBD2 (6 bases). CDR3 size: 12 residues. Germline lookup yields CDR1 SQVTM and CDR2 ANQGSEA. With 2 bases removed from V and 8 bases from J, the gap between germline ends came to 10 bases. The DNA for the CDR3 is TGCAGCGTTGAAATAGTAGCGGATGAGCAGTTCTTC. Translating it yields CSVEIVADEQFF.

This chain joins TRBV9 and TRBJ2-5; 7 bases fit TRBD2. The CDR3 length is 13 residues. The germline CDR1 and CDR2 sequences are SGDLS and YYNGEE. J lost 4 bases, V lost 4 bases, and 4 bases had no gene match. The CDR3 loop is CASSYSGTETQYF. CDR3 DNA: TGTGCCAGCAGCTACAGCGGGACAGAGACCCAGTACTTC.

This rearrangement joins TRBV12-2 to TRBJ2-7; the DNA was not compared with TRBD1, the D call given in the table. TRBV12-2 is described as a pseudogene. The length of the CDR3 is 15 residues. CDR3 loop: CASRSPRDRVYEQYF. The CDR3 DNA is TGTGCAAGTCGCTCCCCCCGGGACAGAGTCTACGAGCAGTACTTC.

This chain connects TRBV2 to TRBJ1-1; 7 bases line up with TRBD1. CDR1 is SNHLY and CDR2 is FYNNEI in the germline V gene. The CDR3 sequence is 14 residues long. Germline trimming cut 3 bases from V and 7 bases from J; bases unmatched to any gene: 8. The CDR3 DNA reads as TGTGCCAGCAGTGACAGGGGGAGGACTGTTGAAGCTTTCTTT. As protein: CASSDRGRTVEAFF.

CDR3 region: CASSLWTGYEQYF. CDR3 coding DNA: TGCGCCAGCAGCTTGTGGACAGGCTACGAGCAGTACTTC. The rearrangement links TRBV5-1 to TRBJ2-7, with 7 bases that match TRBD1. Germline V gives CDR1 SGHRS, CDR2 YFSETQ. Unmatched junction bases numbered 1, after V lost 1 base and J lost 3 bases. CDR3 size: 13 residues.

This rearrangement joins TRBV29-1 to TRBJ2-1, with 10 nucleotides matching TRBD2. CDR3 size: 14 residues. Losses at the gene ends were 5 bases for V and 0 bases for J; bases not matched to a gene: 1. Germline CDR1 reads SQVTM; CDR2 reads ANQGSEA. This chain's CDR3 is CSVSGRVSYNEQFF. The CDR3 DNA reads as TGCAGCGTTAGCGGGAGGGTCTCCTACAATGAGCAGTTCTTC.

The genes are TRBV7-9 and TRBJ2-5; TRBD2 might be the D (5 bases). The germline V gene has CDR1 SEHNR and CDR2 FQNEAQ (reference sequence). This CDR3 has 11 residues. Deletions cut 3 bases from V and 11 bases from J, with 10 bases between. The CDR3 nucleotides read TGTGCCAGCAGCTTTGGAGGAGAGCAGTACTTC. It translates to CASSFGGEQYF.

The chain couples TRBV7-2 to TRBJ1-5; D is uncertain. V was cut by 5 bases and J by 8 bases, with 16 bases left in between. Germline V lookup: CDR1 SGHTA, CDR2 FQGNSA. This CDR3 has 14 residues. The CDR3 DNA reads as TGTGCCAGCAGCGTGTCTCGGGGATCCAAGCCCCAGCATTTT. This sequence encodes CASSVSRGSKPQHF.

This clone was observed a single time. The chain links TRBV11-2 to TRBJ1-2, with D hard to call. Germline CDR1 reads SGHAT; CDR2 reads FQNNGV. V gave up 5 bases and J gave up 4 bases, with 14 bases separating them. This CDR3 comprises 14 residues. CDR3 loop: CASSPGDGSYGYTF. CDR3 nucleotides: TGTGCCAGCAGCCCAGGTGACGGATCCTATGGCTACACCTTC.

This chain uses TRBV5-1 with TRBJ1-2, with TRBD1 matching over 8 bases. Unmatched junction bases numbered 8, after V lost 2 bases and J lost 8 bases. CDR1 SGHRS and CDR2 YFSETQ come from the germline V gene. There are 14 residues in the CDR3. The DNA of the CDR3 is TGCGCCAGCAGCTTAAGACAGGGGCTGAGAGGCTACACCTTC. Protein sequence: CASSLRQGLRGYTF. Full variable domain (rest looked up from reference TRBV5-1 and TRBJ1-2): KAGVTQTPRYLIKTRGQQVTLSCSPISGHRSVSWYQQTPGQGLQFLFEYFSETQRNKGNFPGRFSGRQFSNSRSEMNVSTLELGDSALYLCASSLRQGLRGYTFGSGTRLTVV.

The chain couples TRBV29-1 to TRBJ2-7, with 15 bases that match TRBD2. Per germline, CDR1 SQVTM and CDR2 ANQGSEA. This CDR3 contains 14 residues. Losses at the gene ends were 8 bases for V and 7 bases for J; bases not matched to a gene: 9. CDR3 nucleotide sequence: TGCAGCTTTACCGGGACTAGCGGGAGGAGGGAGCAGTACTTC. Translating gives CSFTGTSGRREQYF.

The rearrangement joins TRBV5-1 to TRBJ2-3; a weak D match, TRBD2 (6 bases). V was shortened by 4 bases and J by 3 bases, with 12 bases between the two germline ends. This CDR3 region has 14 residues. In germline, CDR1 is SGHRS, CDR2 YFSETQ. CDR3 sequence reads: CASSREGRTDTQYF. CDR3 nucleotides: TGCGCCAGCAGCCGAGAGGGGAGGACAGATACGCAGTATTTT.

Only a few counts were recorded for this clone. The chain employs TRBV28 and TRBJ2-7; D is unresolved. The ends were cut back, 4 bases at V and 4 bases at J, with 20 bases in the middle. The CDR3 is 16 residues long. CDR1 is MDHEN and CDR2 is SYDVKM in the germline V gene. The CDR3: CASSSLSLPGHYEQYF. The CDR3 nucleotides are TGTGCCAGCAGTTCCCTATCCCTGCCAGGCCATTACGAGCAGTACTTC.

This chain connects TRBV29-1 to TRBJ2-7; D is ambiguous. The CDR3 runs to 14 residues. Trimming took 1 base from V and 4 from J, leaving 14 bases between them. Germline lookup yields CDR1 SQVTM and CDR2 ANQGSEA. CDR3 sequence: CSVEVRSGGYEQYF. DNA of the CDR3: TGCAGCGTTGAAGTTAGGTCAGGTGGATACGAGCAGTACTTC.

CDR3 in DNA: TGCGCCAGCAGCTTGGAAGCGGGAGGGTTAACAGATACGCAGTATTTT. It yields the protein CASSLEAGGLTDTQYF. The V and J genes are TRBV5-1 and TRBJ2-3; 10 bases line up with TRBD2. The V gene's germline CDR1 is SGHRS and CDR2 YFSETQ. Losses at the gene ends were 0 bases for V and 3 bases for J; bases not matched to a gene: 4. This CDR3 has 16 amino acids.

The gene calls are TRBV18 and TRBJ2-7; the match to TRBD1 covers 11 bases. Germline V lookup: CDR1 KGHSH, CDR2 LQKENI. The CDR3 extends over 16 amino acids. Germline trimming cut 1 base from V and 6 bases from J; bases unmatched to any gene: 8. The CDR3 region is CASSPQSPGQGGEQYF. Here the CDR3 DNA reads TGTGCCAGCTCACCACAGTCTCCGGGACAGGGGGGCGAGCAGTACTTC.

The chain has TRBV30 and TRBJ1-2; TRBD1 agrees at 7 bases. CDR1 is GTSNPN, CDR2 SVGIG, per germline (reference sequence). The CDR3 has 15 residues. Losses at the gene ends were 0 bases for V and 5 bases for J; bases not matched to a gene: 9. CDR3 amino acids: CAWSVQGPARYGYTF. For the CDR3, the DNA is TGTGCCTGGAGTGTACAGGGGCCAGCTAGATATGGCTACACCTTC.

This sequence joins TRBV7-8 and TRBJ2-3; TRBD2 might be the D (6 bases). CDR1 is SGHVS, CDR2 FQNEAQ, per germline. Trimming cost V 1 base and J 11 bases, with 22 bases left between them. This CDR3 spans 16 amino acids. The CDR3 region is CASSLGRRAATVEQYF. Here the CDR3 DNA reads TGTGCCAGCAGCTTAGGGAGGAGGGCGGCGACAGTGGAGCAGTATTTT.

The gene calls are TRBV7-2 and TRBJ2-7; TRBD2 matches 7 bases. The CDR3 sequence is 16 residues long. J lost 2 bases, V lost 0 bases, and 7 bases had no gene match. Germline values: CDR1 SGHTA, CDR2 FQGNSA. The CDR3 region is CASSLAGRGKPYEQYF. CDR3 sequence (DNA): TGTGCCAGCAGCTTAGCGGGGCGGGGGAAACCCTACGAGCAGTACTTC.

CDR3 region: CAWSVGGEQYF. CDR3 nucleotide sequence: TGTGCCTGGAGTGTGGGGGGGGAGCAGTACTTC. The chain combines TRBV30 with TRBJ2-7; 7 bases line up with TRBD2. V was clipped by 0 bases and J by 7 bases; unmatched bases: 0. This CDR3 is 11 amino acids long. CDR1 is GTSNPN and CDR2 is SVGIG in the germline V gene (reference sequence).

V usage is TRBV11-2 and J usage is TRBJ2-1, with 11 bases matching TRBD2. CDR1 is SGHAT and CDR2 is FQNNGV in the germline V gene. The CDR3 sequence is 15 residues long. The trim removed 8 bases at V and 4 bases at J, leaving 7 bases unmatched. CDR3 in DNA: TGTGCCAGCGGAAGACTAGCGGGGACGTACAATGAGCAGTTCTTC. As protein: CASGRLAGTYNEQFF.

The chain couples TRBV5-1 to TRBJ2-3; 9 nucleotides line up with TRBD2. J gave up 2 bases and V 2 bases, and 12 bases lay outside the gene matches. The CDR3 contains 18 residues. The V gene's germline CDR1 is SGHRS and CDR2 YFSETQ. CDR3 loop: CASSFTAGGGDSTDTQYF. In DNA form, the CDR3 reads TGCGCCAGCAGCTTCACAGCGGGAGGAGGAGATTCCACAGATACGCAGTATTTT.

This chain links TRBV5-4 with TRBJ2-3; no reliable D call. The germline V and J ends were trimmed by 2 bases and 1 base, with 11 bases remaining between them. CDR1 SGHNT and CDR2 YYREEE come from the germline V gene (reference sequence). The CDR3 has 15 residues. This CDR3 is CASSFAPSGTDTQYF. The CDR3 coding sequence is TGTGCCAGCAGCTTTGCACCCAGTGGCACAGATACGCAGTATTTT.

The genes are TRBV7-9 and TRBJ1-2; 8 nucleotides agree with TRBD1. The CDR3 consists of 17 residues. Germline V gene lookup returns CDR1 SEHNR and CDR2 FQNEAQ (reference sequence). J lost 0 bases, V lost 5 bases, and 11 bases had no gene match. DNA of the CDR3: TGTGCCAGCAGCCTTTCCGGGACAGGTTTAGCTAACTATGGCTACACCTTC. Amino acids: CASSLSGTGLANYGYTF.

This chain links TRBV30 with TRBJ1-1; D is uncertain. Trimming took off 0 bases at V and 4 bases at J, with 9 bases between the two ends. The germline CDR1 and CDR2 sequences are GTSNPN and SVGIG (reference sequence). This CDR3 has 13 residues. CDR3 DNA sequence: TGTGCCTGGAGTGTAGTTCGGGGCACTGAAGCTTTCTTT. Translated: CAWSVVRGTEAFF.

In DNA form, the CDR3 reads TGCAGCGTTGAAAGTGACAGGGAGTTGGGAGATACGCAGTATTTT. Its translation is CSVESDRELGDTQYF. The rearrangement uses TRBV29-1 and TRBJ2-3; the match to TRBD1 covers 7 bases. CDR1 and CDR2 from the germline V gene are SQVTM and ANQGSEA. The J segment lost 5 bases and the V segment lost 2 bases, leaving 10 bases of the junction unmatched. The CDR3 length is 15 residues.

The chain recombines TRBV28 with TRBJ2-1; 9 nucleotides align to TRBD2. The CDR3 length is 13 residues. V shed 6 bases, J shed 4 bases, and the junction held 1 base outside the gene matches. Germline CDR1 MDHEN, CDR2 SYDVKM. The CDR3 DNA follows: TGTGCCAGCAGCCTAGCGGGGTACAATGAGCAGTTCTTC. Its protein product is CASSLAGYNEQFF.

The chain carries TRBV7-8 and TRBJ2-7; 11 bases agree with TRBD2. The CDR3 is 14 amino acids. The ends lost 8 bases at V and 6 bases at J; junction bases unmatched: 9. The germline V gene has CDR1 SGHVS and CDR2 FQNEAQ. The CDR3 DNA follows: TGTGCCAGCCGTTATGGGACTAGCGGCCGCGAGCAGTACTTC. This sequence encodes CASRYGTSGREQYF.